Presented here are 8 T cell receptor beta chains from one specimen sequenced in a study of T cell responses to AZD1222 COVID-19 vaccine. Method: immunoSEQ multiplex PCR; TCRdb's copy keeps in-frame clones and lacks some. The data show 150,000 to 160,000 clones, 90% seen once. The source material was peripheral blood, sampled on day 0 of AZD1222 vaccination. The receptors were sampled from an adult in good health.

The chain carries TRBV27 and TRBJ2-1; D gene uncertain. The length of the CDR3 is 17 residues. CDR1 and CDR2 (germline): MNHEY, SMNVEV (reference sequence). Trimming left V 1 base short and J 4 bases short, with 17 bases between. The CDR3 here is CASSLLLSDVKYNEQFF. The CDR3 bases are TGTGCCAGCAGTTTATTACTGTCAGATGTAAAATACAATGAGCAGTTCTTC.

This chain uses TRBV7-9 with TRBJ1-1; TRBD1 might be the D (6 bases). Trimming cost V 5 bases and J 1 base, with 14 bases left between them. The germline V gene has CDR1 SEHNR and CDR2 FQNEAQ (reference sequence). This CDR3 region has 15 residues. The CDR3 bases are TGTGCCAGCAGCCTACCTACGGACAGGAACACTGAAGCTTTCTTT. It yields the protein CASSLPTDRNTEAFF.

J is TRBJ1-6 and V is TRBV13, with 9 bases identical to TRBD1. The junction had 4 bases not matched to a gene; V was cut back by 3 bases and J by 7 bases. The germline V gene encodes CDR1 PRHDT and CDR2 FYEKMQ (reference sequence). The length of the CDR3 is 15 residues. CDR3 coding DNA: TGTGCCAGCAGCTTGGGAGGACAGGGGAATTCACCCCTCCACTTT. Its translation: CASSLGGQGNSPLHF.

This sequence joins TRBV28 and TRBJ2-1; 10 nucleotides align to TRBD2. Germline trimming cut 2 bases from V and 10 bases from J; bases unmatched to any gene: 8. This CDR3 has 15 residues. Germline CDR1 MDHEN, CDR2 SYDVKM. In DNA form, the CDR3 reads TGTGCCAGCAGTTTAAGGCCTAGCGGGAGTATAGAGCAGTTCTTC. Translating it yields CASSLRPSGSIEQFF.

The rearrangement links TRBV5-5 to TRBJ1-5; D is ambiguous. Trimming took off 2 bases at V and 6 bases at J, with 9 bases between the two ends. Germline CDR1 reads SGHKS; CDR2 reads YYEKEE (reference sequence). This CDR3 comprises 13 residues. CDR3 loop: CASSFGEGQPQHF. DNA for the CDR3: TGTGCCAGCAGCTTTGGGGAAGGTCAGCCCCAGCATTTT.

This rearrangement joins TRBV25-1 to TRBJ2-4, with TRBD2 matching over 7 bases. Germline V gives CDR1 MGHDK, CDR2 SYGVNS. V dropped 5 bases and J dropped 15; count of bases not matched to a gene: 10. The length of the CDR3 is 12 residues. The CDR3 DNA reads TGTGCCAGCAGTTTTCGGGAGCGGGACCTGTACTTC. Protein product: CASSFRERDLYF.

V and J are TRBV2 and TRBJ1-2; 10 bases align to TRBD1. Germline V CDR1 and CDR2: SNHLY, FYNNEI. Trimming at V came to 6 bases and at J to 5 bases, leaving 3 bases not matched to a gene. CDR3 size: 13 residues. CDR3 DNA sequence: TGTGCCAGCAGCGGACAGGGGGGGTATGGCTACACCTTC. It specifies CASSGQGGYGYTF.

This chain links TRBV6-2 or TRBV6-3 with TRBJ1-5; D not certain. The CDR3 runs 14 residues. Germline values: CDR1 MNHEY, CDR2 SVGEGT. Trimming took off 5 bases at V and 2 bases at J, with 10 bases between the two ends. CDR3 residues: CASSLPGGNQPQHF. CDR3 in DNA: TGTGCCAGCAGTCTACCCGGGGGCAATCAGCCCCAGCATTTT.